Below are 3 T cell receptor beta chains sequenced from a single sample in a study of T cells after posttransplantation cyclophosphamide. Here immunoSEQ multiplex PCR was the method, and the copy in TCRdb shows in-frame clones only, minus some. The sample holds 20,000 to 25,000 clones; 97% are singletons and the top ten take less than 0.15%. Cells defined as naive were viable CD3+CD4+ or CD3+CD8+ and CCR7+CD45RA+CD45RO-CD95-CD27+CD28+. The sequenced sample was naive CD4+ T cells sorted from PBMCs. These receptors were collected from a man aged 45 to 65 in good health, CMV-negative, and a related stem cell transplant donor.

V gene TRBV7-2 combines with J gene TRBJ2-3; tentative D call: TRBD2 (6 bases). The CDR3 spans 15 residues. Trimming shortened V by 6 bases and J by 1 base, and 14 bases separated the two germline ends. Germline CDR1 and CDR2: SGHTA and FQGNSA. CDR3 nucleotide sequence: TGTGCCAGCAGGGAGCGAGCGGGTGGCACAGATACGCAGTATTTT. Amino acid sequence: CASRERAGGTDTQYF.

The chain is built from TRBV5-1 and TRBJ2-7, with TRBD2 matching over 8 bases. With 5 bases clipped from V and 2 bases from J, the junction kept 21 bases outside the gene matches. The germline V gene encodes CDR1 SGHRS and CDR2 YFSETQ. CDR3 length: 19 residues. CDR3 loop: CASRRSPVVGGRLTYEQYF. The DNA of the CDR3 is TGCGCCAGCAGACGGTCCCCTGTGGTGGGCGGGAGGCTAACCTACGAGCAGTACTTC.

Turning to this clone: The same CDR3 is also encoded by other DNA sequences in this sample. CDR3 nucleotides: TGTGCCAGCAGCACAGGGGGCTCTGGGGCCAACGTCCTGACTTTC. It encodes CASSTGGSGANVLTF. V is TRBV6-5 and J is TRBJ2-6, with 8 bases matching TRBD1. The V gene's germline CDR1 is MNHEY and CDR2 SVGAGI. The V and J ends lost 6 bases and 0 bases, in that order; junction bases with no gene match: 1. The length of the CDR3 is 15 residues.